The next 19 T cell receptor beta chains were all read from a single sample in a study of T-cell memory formation after mild COVID-19. TCRdb redid the calling of the 5' RACE reads with MiXCR, one entry per CDR3 protein. The repertoire holds 500,000 to 550,000 distinct CDR3 sequences, about a fifth seen once, with under 15% in the top ten. The sequenced sample was PBMCs or a T cell subset sorted from them (not recorded which). Source of these receptors: an adult woman who had mild COVID-19 (a few samples of this study predate the infection). Cell type and time point are not known.

This clonotype was counted only a few times. The rearrangement links TRBV7-2 to TRBJ2-7; no definite D call. The germline V gene has CDR1 SGHTA and CDR2 FQGNSA. This CDR3 has 14 amino acids. Trimming removed 5 bases from V and 4 bases from J, with 15 bases in between. The CDR3 sequence is CASSKRERLYEQYF. DNA for the CDR3: TGTGCCAGCAGCAAGCGCGAACGGCTATACGAGCAGTACTTC.

This rearrangement joins TRBV11-3 to TRBJ1-1; D is unresolved. This CDR3 comprises 13 residues. Looked up from germline, CDR1 is SGHNT and CDR2 is YENEEA. Trimming left V 5 bases short and J 3 bases short, with 10 bases between. The CDR3 reads CASSMTDYTEAFF. The DNA of the CDR3 is TGTGCCAGCAGCATGACTGACTACACTGAAGCTTTCTTT.

This clonotype was seen more than once but under ten times. The chain has TRBV29-1 and TRBJ1-4, with D perhaps matching TRBD1 (5 bases). Trimming pared 7 bases from V and 7 bases from J, leaving 13 bases between. The CDR3 extends over 12 amino acids. Germline assignment: CDR1 SQVTM and CDR2 ANQGSEA. The CDR3 reads CSASGSGEKLFF. As DNA, the CDR3 is TGCAGCGCTTCAGGGTCCGGTGAAAAACTGTTTTTT.

This clonotype has just a few counts. The chain joins TRBV12-3 or TRBV12-4 to TRBJ1-2; TRBD1 might be the D (6 bases). Trimming left V 6 bases short and J 3 bases short, with 20 bases between. The CDR3 totals 16 residues. The CDR3 bases are TGTGCCAGCAGAACCGACACCGGGGGCGACGACTATGGCTACACCTTC. Its protein is CASRTDTGGDDYGYTF.

This clonotype was seen more than once but under ten times. The V call is TRBV7-8, the J call TRBJ2-5; D may be TRBD2 (5 bases). V shed 5 bases and J shed 5 bases, with 15 bases lying between them. Germline CDR1 is SGHVS and CDR2 is FQNEAQ. The CDR3 covers 14 residues. CDR3 bases: TGTGCCAGCAGCCCCCCGCGGCTAGCTGAGACCCAGTACTTC. Translating gives CASSPPRLAETQYF.

The chain links TRBV29-1 to TRBJ1-2; weak D call: TRBD1 (5 bases). Between the trimmed V and J ends, which lost 4 bases and 2 bases, there was a span of 14 bases. Germline assignment: CDR1 SQVTM and CDR2 ANQGSEA. There are 14 residues in the CDR3. The CDR3 nucleotides read TGCAGCGTTGTACTCCTGGGACCGAACTATGGCTACACCTTC. Its translation is CSVVLLGPNYGYTF. The full variable domain, with the rest looked up from reference TRBV29-1 and TRBJ1-2, is SAVISQKPSRDICQRGTSLTIQCQVDSQVTMMFWYRQQPGQSLTLIATANQGSEATYESGFVIDKFPISRPNLTFSTLTVSNMSPEDSSIYLCSVVLLGPNYGYTFGSGTRLTVV.

The rearrangement joins TRBV5-1 to TRBJ2-1; 8 bases agree with TRBD1. The CDR3 spans 17 residues. Germline assignment: CDR1 SGHRS and CDR2 YFSETQ. V trimming: 6 bases; J trimming: 7 bases; junction bases outside the gene matches: 18. CDR3 in amino acids: CASKVWAGGNVGNEQFF. CDR3 nucleotide sequence: TGCGCCAGCAAAGTCTGGGCAGGGGGCAATGTTGGGAATGAGCAGTTCTTC.

This clonotype was picked up a small number of times. V is TRBV4-2 and J is TRBJ2-3; 12 bases line up with TRBD2. There are 18 residues in the CDR3. The V segment lost 3 bases and the J segment 2 bases; nucleotides outside the gene matches: 9. Germline V gives CDR1 LGHNA, CDR2 YNFKEQ. As DNA, the CDR3 is TGTGCCAGCAGCCACGCGACTAGCGGGAGTCGCCCCACAGATACGCAGTATTTT. Residues: CASSHATSGSRPTDTQYF.

With respect to this clonotype: This may come from a read error, since a much larger clone is one base off. This chain joins TRBV4-2 and TRBJ2-2; 7 bases fit TRBD2. The junction had 8 bases not matched to a gene; V was cut back by 4 bases and J by 6 bases. Germline CDR1 reads LGHNA; CDR2 reads YNFKEQ. The CDR3 runs 15 residues. In nucleotides, the CDR3 is TGTGCCAGCAGCCGAGTGACTAGCTGGGCCGGGGAGCTGTTTTTT. Its translation is CASSRVTSWAGELFF.

The chain combines TRBV11-2 with TRBJ2-7; 8 bases line up with TRBD1. Germline loops: CDR1 SGHAT, CDR2 FQNNGV. After removal of 5 bases from V and 2 bases from J, the junction contained 8 bases not matched to a gene. The length of the CDR3 is 15 residues. This CDR3 reads CASSLRTGQTYEQYF. In DNA form, the CDR3 reads TGTGCCAGCAGCCTCCGGACAGGGCAGACCTACGAGCAGTACTTC. Full variable domain (missing parts from reference TRBV11-2 and TRBJ2-7): EAGVAQSPRYKIIEKRQSVAFWCNPISGHATLYWYQQILGQGPKLLIQFQNNGVVDDSQLPKDRFSAERLKGVDSTLKIQPAKLEDSAVYLCASSLRTGQTYEQYFGPGTRLTVT.

This clonotype was seen a few times. The V call is TRBV5-1, the J call TRBJ2-7; 14 positions agree with TRBD2. Germline loops: CDR1 SGHRS, CDR2 YFSETQ. V lost 3 bases and J lost 2; bases outside the gene matches: 10. This CDR3 has 18 amino acids. CDR3 sequence reads: CASSSEGTSGSFTYEQYF. In DNA, the CDR3 is TGCGCCAGCAGCTCCGAGGGGACTAGCGGGAGTTTCACCTACGAGCAGTACTTC. Complete variable domain (other parts from reference TRBV5-1 and TRBJ2-7): KAGVTQTPRYLIKTRGQQVTLSCSPISGHRSVSWYQQTPGQGLQFLFEYFSETQRNKGNFPGRFSGRQFSNSRSEMNVSTLELGDSALYLCASSSEGTSGSFTYEQYFGPGTRLTVT.

The chain links TRBV5-6 to TRBJ2-7; D call uncertain. V was clipped by 0 bases and J by 7 bases, with 14 bases between them. This CDR3 is 14 amino acids long. Germline V lookup: CDR1 SGHDT, CDR2 YYEEEE. CDR3 DNA sequence: TGTGCCAGCAGCTTGGACGCTGGGGTTGGTGAGCAGTACTTC. Translating it yields CASSLDAGVGEQYF.

This clonotype was counted only a few times. This chain connects TRBV6-1 to TRBJ2-6; D unresolved. The V gene lost 2 bases and the J gene lost 0 bases, with 14 bases spanning the gap. The CDR3 sequence is 18 residues long. Per the germline V gene, CDR1 is MNHNS and CDR2 is SASEGT. The CDR3 DNA reads TGTGCCAGCAGTGAACCCCCAGCCTACAGCTCTGGGGCCAACGTCCTGACTTTC. It specifies CASSEPPAYSSGANVLTF.

The rearrangement links TRBV24-1 to TRBJ2-3; 7 positions agree with TRBD1. Germline CDR1 and CDR2: KGHDR and SFDVKD. The J segment lost 6 bases and the V segment lost 4 bases, leaving 9 bases of the junction unmatched. CDR3 size: 15 residues. Written as DNA, the CDR3 is TGTGCCACCAGTGAGAAGACAGGGCGCGAGGATACGCAGTATTTT. Translating gives CATSEKTGREDTQYF.

This clonotype was counted a few times. The chain links TRBV7-3 to TRBJ1-1; D gene unclear. Trimming removed 2 bases from V and 3 bases from J, with 7 bases in between. The CDR3 covers 13 residues. Germline CDR1 SGHTA, CDR2 FQGTGA. CDR3 sequence reads: CASSLYLDTEAFF. The CDR3 DNA reads TGTGCCAGCAGCTTATATCTCGACACTGAAGCTTTCTTT. Drawing the rest from reference TRBV7-3 and TRBJ1-1, the complete variable domain is GAGVSQTPSNKVTEKGKYVELRCDPISGHTALYWYRQSLGQGPEFLIYFQGTGAADDSGLPNDRFFAVRPEGSVSTLKIQRTERGDSAVYLCASSLYLDTEAFFGQGTRLTVV.

In this sample, this clonotype turned up a few times. As DNA, the CDR3 is TGTGCCAGCAGAGAGACTGAACTAGCCAAAAACATTCAGTACTTC. It specifies CASRETELAKNIQYF. The rearrangement joins TRBV6-1 to TRBJ2-4; unclear D gene. The germline gives CDR1 MNHNS, CDR2 SASEGT. The CDR3 is 15 residues long. V lost 6 bases and J lost 0, with 12 bases in between.

The gene calls are TRBV12-3 or TRBV12-4 and TRBJ2-7, with a tentative D call TRBD1 (7 bases). V was clipped by 6 bases and J by 5 bases, with 17 bases between them. There are 14 residues in the CDR3. DNA of the CDR3: TGTGCCAGCAGAACCCTAGGAGGGGGCGACGAGCAGTACTTC. Encoded protein: CASRTLGGGDEQYF.

In this sample, this clonotype turned up a few times. The chain is built from TRBV20-1 and TRBJ1-3, with a tentative D call TRBD1 (5 bases). This CDR3 has 15 residues. V lost 2 bases to trimming and J lost 0 bases, with 11 bases between them. Germline values: CDR1 DFQATT, CDR2 SNEGSKA (reference sequence). The DNA of the CDR3 is TGCAGTGCTAGAACTACCGGGACCTCTGGAAACACCATATATTTT. This codes for CSARTTGTSGNTIYF.

V and J are TRBV4-3 and TRBJ2-7; no clear D. The CDR3 consists of 15 residues. From germline, CDR1 is LGHNA and CDR2 YSLEER. V was cut by 3 bases and J by 3 bases, with 15 bases left in between. This CDR3 is CASSHYSSARYEQYF. The CDR3 nucleotides are TGCGCCAGCAGCCACTACAGTTCCGCTCGCTACGAGCAGTACTTC.